These 21 T cell receptor beta chains were all obtained from the same sample, sequenced in a study of sequential checkpoint blockade in melanoma. Treatment reported: randomized to nivolumab then ipilimumab (arm A) or the reverse (arm B). Repertoires were generated with immunoSEQ multiplex PCR, while TCRdb's copy carries only in-frame clones and drops some. Counted here are around 16,000 clones, 90% to 95% occurring once; the ten biggest clones make up 24%. Sequenced here: CD8+ T cells sorted from blood (inferred from file names), sampled from a patient given nivolumab and ipilimumab in sequence. These receptors were obtained from a human donor with melanoma.

The rearrangement uses TRBV9 and TRBJ2-6; the match to TRBD1 covers 8 bases. CDR1 and CDR2 (germline): SGDLS, YYNGEE. The ends lost 1 base at V and 11 bases at J; junction bases unmatched: 5. This CDR3 contains 14 residues. The CDR3 coding sequence is TGTGCCAGCAGCGTACCCGGACAGGGACACGTCCTGACTTTC. This translates into CASSVPGQGHVLTF.

The CDR3, as DNA: TGTGCCAGCAGGTCCCCGGAAAAACTGTTTTTT. Protein: CASRSPEKLFF. This chain joins TRBV28 and TRBJ1-4; no reliable D call. The germline V gene encodes CDR1 MDHEN and CDR2 SYDVKM. V shed 6 bases and J shed 8 bases, with 7 bases lying between them. The CDR3 runs 11 residues.

The chain has TRBV7-9 and TRBJ2-7; tentatively, D is TRBD2 (5 bases). This CDR3 has 14 amino acids. The germline V gene encodes CDR1 SEHNR and CDR2 FQNEAQ (reference sequence). V lost 6 bases and J lost 3, with 15 bases in between. Here the CDR3 DNA reads TGTGCCAGCAGTTCGGACTTGGAACACTACGAGCAGTACGTC. It encodes CASSSDLEHYEQYV.

DNA of the CDR3: TGTGCCAGCAGCATCGCCGGGACAGGGGGCGGCTATGGCTACACCTTC. It translates to CASSIAGTGGGYGYTF. The rearrangement joins TRBV13 to TRBJ1-2, with 12 bases fitting TRBD1. Germline V CDR1 and CDR2: PRHDT, FYEKMQ (reference sequence). The length of the CDR3 is 16 residues. The J segment lost 4 bases and the V segment lost 5 bases, leaving 8 bases of the junction unmatched.

The V call is TRBV7-9, the J call TRBJ2-7, with D hard to call. V lost 1 base to trimming and J lost 3 bases, with 7 bases between them. Germline assignment: CDR1 SEHNR and CDR2 FQNEAQ (reference sequence). The CDR3 consists of 13 residues. The CDR3 sequence: CASSLVENYEQYF. In DNA, the CDR3 is TGTGCCAGCAGCTTAGTCGAGAACTACGAGCAGTACTTC.

This chain connects TRBV5-8 to TRBJ2-7; 11 nucleotides agree with TRBD2. Losses at the gene ends were 1 base for V and 2 bases for J; bases not matched to a gene: 5. The CDR3 is 16 amino acids. Germline assignment: CDR1 SGHTS and CDR2 YDEGEE. The CDR3 DNA is TGTGCCAGCAGCTTGTCCTCGACTAGCGGGGCCTACGAGCAGTACGTC. Its translation is CASSLSSTSGAYEQYV.

The V and J genes are TRBV15 and TRBJ1-4; perhaps TRBD1 as D (6 bases). CDR1 is LNHNV and CDR2 is YYDKDF in the germline V gene (reference sequence). The V end lost 0 bases, the J end lost 8 bases, and 19 bases lay between the germline ends. This CDR3 is built from 17 residues. The CDR3 bases are TGTGCCACCAGCAGAGATTCACGGGGGGCCCTTGAAGAAAAACTGTTTTTT. Its translation: CATSRDSRGALEEKLFF. Full variable domain (outside the CDR3, taken from reference TRBV15 and TRBJ1-4): DAMVIQNPRYQVTQFGKPVTLSCSQTLNHNVMYWYQQKSSQAPKLLFHYYDKDFNNEADTPDNFQSRRPNTSFCFLDIRSPGLGDTAMYLCATSRDSRGALEEKLFFGSGTQLSVL.

The chain has TRBV28 and TRBJ1-4, with TRBD1 matching over 10 bases. The V gene end was trimmed by 4 bases and the J gene end by 8 bases; junction bases not matched to a gene: 7. This CDR3 region has 15 residues. CDR1 and CDR2 from the germline V gene are MDHEN and SYDVKM. The CDR3 bases are TGTGCCAGCAGTTCCCGACAGGGGGCGTTGGAAAAACTGTTTTTT. This codes for CASSSRQGALEKLFF.

This rearrangement joins TRBV27 to TRBJ1-5; D gene ambiguous. The CDR3 contains 14 residues. Germline loops: CDR1 MNHEY, CDR2 SMNVEV (reference sequence). V shed 1 base and J shed 2 bases, with 6 bases lying between them. The CDR3 loop is CASSLLSRNQPQHF. CDR3 nucleotides: TGTGCCAGCAGTTTATTATCCCGCAATCAGCCCCAGCATTTT.

V and J are TRBV28 and TRBJ1-2; D is perhaps TRBD1 (5 bases). Germline V gives CDR1 MDHEN, CDR2 SYDVKM. The CDR3 runs 12 residues. V lost 7 bases and J 5 bases, leaving 11 bases between the germline ends. The CDR3 region is CASTLGGYGYTF. The CDR3 region has the DNA TGTGCCAGCACTCTGGGGGGTTATGGCTACACCTTC.

The rearrangement links TRBV14 to TRBJ2-7, with 12 bases that match TRBD1. Germline values: CDR1 SGHDN, CDR2 FVKESK. The CDR3 has 16 amino acids. J lost 7 bases, V lost 3 bases, and 10 bases had no gene match. In nucleotides, the CDR3 is TGTGCCAGCAGCCACCGACCGGGACAGGGGGCGAGGGAGCAGTACTTC. Protein sequence: CASSHRPGQGAREQYF.

The gene calls are TRBV5-1 and TRBJ1-2; D is ambiguous. V gave up 0 bases and J gave up 2 bases, with 11 bases separating them. Germline V gene lookup returns CDR1 SGHRS and CDR2 YFSETQ. The length of the CDR3 is 15 residues. The CDR3 here is CASSLASGENYGYTF. CDR3 bases: TGCGCCAGCAGCTTGGCGAGCGGCGAAAACTATGGCTACACCTTC.

The V call is TRBV7-2, the J call TRBJ1-2, with D possibly TRBD1 on 6 matching bases. Germline-derived CDR1 and CDR2 are SGHTA and FQGNSA. Trimming took off 5 bases at V and 8 bases at J, with 21 bases between the two ends. The CDR3 has 15 amino acids. CDR3 bases: TGTGCCAGCAGCCTAGGGGGTTACGGGGTCGGGGGCTACACCTTC. The encoded protein is CASSLGGYGVGGYTF. Using reference TRBV7-2 and TRBJ1-2 for the parts outside the CDR3, the full variable domain is GAGVSQSPSNKVTEKGKDVELRCDPISGHTALYWYRQSLGQGLEFLIYFQGNSAPDKSGLPSDRFSAERTGGSVSTLTIQRTQQEDSAVYLCASSLGGYGVGGYTFGSGTRLTVV.

The V gene is TRBV27, the J gene TRBJ2-7; tentative D call: TRBD2 (6 bases). The V end was cut by 6 bases, the J end by 8 bases, with 23 bases between. The CDR3 sequence is 15 residues long. The germline CDR1 and CDR2 sequences are MNHEY and SMNVEV (reference sequence). The CDR3 is CASSPSGTGLSQQYF. The CDR3 nucleotides are TGTGCCAGCAGCCCATCCGGGACTGGGCTCTCTCAGCAGTACTTC.

The genes are TRBV27 and TRBJ1-2; D ambiguous. The CDR3 is made up of 14 amino acids. Per the germline V gene, CDR1 is MNHEY and CDR2 is SMNVEV (reference sequence). V dropped 3 bases and J dropped 6 bases, with 14 bases sitting between them. The CDR3 sequence is CASSFESTSNGYTF. CDR3 coding DNA: TGTGCCAGCAGTTTTGAATCTACCTCCAATGGCTACACCTTC.

The chain employs TRBV4-2 and TRBJ1-6; weak D call: TRBD1 (5 bases). Looked up from germline, CDR1 is LGHNA and CDR2 is YNFKEQ. CDR3 length equals 15 residues. Trimming pared 0 bases from V and 10 bases from J, leaving 13 bases between. The CDR3 nucleotides read TGTGCCAGCAGCCAAGAGCTAGGGGCAAGGTCACCCCTCCACTTT. This gives the protein CASSQELGARSPLHF.

With regard to this clone: Compared with germline, one end of the junction differs, possibly owing to a read error. The chain couples TRBV7-7 to TRBJ1-4; weak D call: TRBD1 (5 bases). The CDR3 covers 15 residues. Germline loops: CDR1 SSHAT, CDR2 FNYEAQ (reference sequence). The CDR3 sequence is CASSLSAQGGEKLFF. As DNA, the CDR3 is TGTGCTAGCAGCTTATCCGCCCAGGGAGGGGAAAAACTGTTTTTT. Using reference TRBV7-7 and TRBJ1-4 for the parts outside the CDR3, the full variable domain is GAGVSQSPRYKVTKRGQDVTLRCDPISSHATLYWYQQALGQGPEFLTYFNYEAQPDKSGLPSDRFSAERPEGSISTLTIQRTEQRDSAMYRCASSLSAQGGEKLFFGSGTQLSVL.

The chain employs TRBV4-1 and TRBJ1-4; D remains unclear. The CDR3 is 15 amino acids. Germline assignment: CDR1 MGHRA and CDR2 YSYEKL. Trimming took 3 bases from V and 8 from J, leaving 16 bases between them. CDR3 nucleotides: TGCGCCAGCAGCCAGGCCATACCCAAGAGGGAAAAACTGTTTTTT. It codes for CASSQAIPKREKLFF.

CDR3 sequence (DNA): TGCGCCAGCAGCTTCCGGGACAACTCCTACGAGCAGTACGTC. Protein: CASSFRDNSYEQYV. This sequence joins TRBV5-1 and TRBJ2-7; the D gene is possibly TRBD1 (6 bases). This CDR3 contains 14 residues. Trimming removed 2 bases at V and 0 bases at J, with 9 bases between. In germline, CDR1 is SGHRS, CDR2 YFSETQ.

This chain connects TRBV7-9 to TRBJ1-2, with a tentative D call TRBD1 (5 bases). This CDR3 is 16 amino acids long. The germline V gene encodes CDR1 SEHNR and CDR2 FQNEAQ (reference sequence). V dropped 1 base and J dropped 8 bases, with 20 bases sitting between them. The DNA of the CDR3 is TGTGCCAGCAGCTTAGGGGGTGGGGCCCAAACGAAGGGCTACACCTTC. Its protein is CASSLGGGAQTKGYTF.

This clone was seen once. The chain recombines TRBV7-2 with TRBJ2-7; no clear D gene. Trimming removed 2 bases at V and 2 bases at J, with 10 bases between. The CDR3 has 14 residues. Germline V gene sequence: CDR1 SGHTA, CDR2 FQGNSA. The CDR3 nucleotides read TGTGCCAGCAGCTTAACCAGGTTCGCCTACGAGCAGTACTTC. This sequence encodes CASSLTRFAYEQYF. The variable domain in full, with the rest retrieved from reference TRBV7-2 and TRBJ2-7, is GAGVSQSPSNKVTEKGKDVELRCDPISGHTALYWYRQSLGQGLEFLIYFQGNSAPDKSGLPSDRFSAERTGGSVSTLTIQRTQQEDSAVYLCASSLTRFAYEQYFGPGTRLTVT.